The present entry profiles one T cell receptor beta chain with its context. Its cognate antigen is unknown. V gave up 9 bases and J gave up 7 bases, with 17 bases separating them. In germline, CDR1 is SGHNT, CDR2 YYREEE (reference sequence). The CDR3 totals 13 residues. Sequencing used immunoSEQ multiplex PCR; TCRdb keeps in-frame clones, though not all of them. This sample has roughly 90,000 clones, with around 84% found just once. The entry originates in a study of glioma-infiltrating T cells after dendritic cell vaccination. Study-wide points: Complete blood and tumor specimen sets were limited to few patients.

The source is a human donor with glioblastoma. The sample was blood, taken before dendritic cell vaccination. This chain joins TRBV5-4 and TRBJ2-1; D might be TRBD2 (5 bases). The CDR3 region has the DNA TGTGCCATCCTCCGAAGGGAGAGTAATGAGCAGTTCTTC. It encodes CAILRRESNEQFF. Together with reference TRBV5-4 and TRBJ2-1, the CDR3 gives the full variable domain: ETGVTQSPTHLIKTRGQQVTLRCSSQSGHNTVSWYQQALGQGPQFIFQYYREEENGRGNFPPRFSGLQFPNYSSELNVNALELDDSALYLCAILRRESNEQFFGPGTRLTVL.